This T cell receptor beta chain was sequenced during a study of blood T cell repertoires in COVID-19. On the study more broadly: Researchers got acute and convalescent COVID-19 samples from the United States, Italy and Spain. The analysed material was cDNA or gDNA that came from T cells, B-cell-depleted T cells, or PBMCs.

The CDR3 contains 17 residues. The germline CDR1 and CDR2 sequences are LGHDT and YNNKEL (reference sequence). Trimming removed 0 bases from V and 2 bases from J; junction bases left unmatched: 9. The table came from immunoSEQ multiplex PCR; TCRdb's copy has only in-frame clones and leaves some out. The sample records around 280,000 clones, 75% to 90% being singletons. The chain is built from TRBV3-1 (or the pseudogene TRBV3-2) and TRBJ1-2; 7 bases align to TRBD1. The clonotype comes from a woman aged 25 to 39 who had recovered from COVID-19. The specimen was peripheral blood. The CDR3 sequence is CASSQEGQVPGNYGYTF. CDR3 DNA sequence: TGTGCCAGCAGCCAAGAAGGACAGGTGCCTGGAAACTATGGCTACACCTTC.